These T cell receptor beta chains were read from a single sample in a study of patients and donors after allogeneic stem cell transplantation. TCRdb re-called the RT-PCR reads through MiXCR, storing one row per CDR3 protein. The data show 920,000 or so distinct CDR3 sequences, more than 15% seen once. The specimen was blood, either unsorted or a sorted T cell fraction (not recorded which). The receptors stem from a human donor who was either an allogeneic HSCT recipient or a stem cell or donor lymphocyte infusion donor (not recorded which). It is not recorded whose cells these are; they may come from a transplant donor. CDR3s include the opening cysteine and the closing phenylalanine or tryptophan. A D gene is named only where the DNA matches it firmly. The size field is filled for only some rows; it gives once, few, many or a size class.

d_call	cdr3_length	v_call	j_call	clone_size	cdr3_nt	cdr3_aa
TRBD1	14	TRBV7-8	TRBJ2-7	.	TGTGCCAGCAGCACCTCGACAGGGGCAGCCGAGCAGTACTTC	CASSTSTGAAEQYF
TRBD1	17	TRBV5-8	TRBJ1-5	.	TGTGCCAGCAGCGGTGGGGACAGGGGGCTTGTCGATCAGCCCCAGCATTTT	CASSGGDRGLVDQPQHF
.	15	TRBV18	TRBJ1-2	few	TGTGCCAGCTCACCCGGGACCGGGATCCGCTATGGCTACACCTTC	CASSPGTGIRYGYTF
TRBD1	17	TRBV7-2	TRBJ2-3	.	TGTGCCAGCAGCTTTCCCCTCGACAGGGGGTCCACAGATACGCAGTATTTT	CASSFPLDRGSTDTQYF
TRBD1	14	TRBV29-1	TRBJ1-1	.	TGCAGCGTTGACTCTGGACAGGGAAACACTGAAGCTTTCTTT	CSVDSGQGNTEAFF
.	14	TRBV18	TRBJ2-7	.	TGTGCCAGCTCACCGGGACGGAACTACTACGAGCAGTACTTC	CASSPGRNYYEQYF
.	13	TRBV5-1	TRBJ2-3	.	TGCGCCAGCAGCTCCCTTACAGTCGGTACGCAGTATTTT	CASSSLTVGTQYF
.	15	TRBV3-1	TRBJ1-1	many	TGTGCCAGCAGCCAAGAGGGGGGACTGAACACTGAAGCTTTCTTT	CASSQEGGLNTEAFF
TRBD2	19	TRBV11-2	TRBJ2-4	few	TGTGCCAGCAGCCACGAGTCCGGGACTAGCGGCCTAGCCAAAAACATTCAGTACTTC	CASSHESGTSGLAKNIQYF
.	17	TRBV23-1	TRBJ2-7	few	TGCGCCAGCAGTCAAAGGCGGAGGGGAGTTCCTTGTTACGAGCAGTACTTC	CASSQRRRGVPCYEQYF
.	12	TRBV29-1	TRBJ2-5	many	TGCAGCATCGGGGGAGGGGGAGAGACCCAGTACTTC	CSIGGGGETQYF
TRBD2	16	TRBV27	TRBJ2-7	few	TGTGCCAGCAGTTTTAGGCCCCGGACTAGCATCTTCGAGCAGTACTTC	CASSFRPRTSIFEQYF
.	15	TRBV6-2/TRBV6-3	TRBJ2-1	many	TGTGCCAGCAGTTATGGATTGGAGGGGTACAATGAGCAGTTCTTC	CASSYGLEGYNEQFF
TRBD1	14	TRBV30	TRBJ1-2	few	TGTGCCTGGAGGGACAGGCCGCAGAACTATGGCTACACCTTC	CAWRDRPQNYGYTF
.	16	TRBV9	TRBJ2-2	.	TGTGCCAGCGCGTCCCGAGGGGACCTTAACACCGGGGAGCTGTTTTTT	CASASRGDLNTGELFF
.	15	TRBV24-1	TRBJ2-7	few	TGTGCCACCAGTGATTCGGCAGAACAAACCTACGAGCAGTACTTC	CATSDSAEQTYEQYF
TRBD1	20	TRBV10-3	TRBJ2-1	.	TGTGCCATCAGTGAGTCAAGGACAGGGGGCCCAGGCGGCCCCTTCAATGAGCAGTTCTTC	CAISESRTGGPGGPFNEQFF
TRBD1	13	TRBV20-1	TRBJ2-5	.	TGCAGTGCTAGCAGGGGGAATAGGGAGACCCAGTACTTC	CSASRGNRETQYF
.	15	TRBV20-1	TRBJ2-5	.	TGCAGTGGGGAACGACTAACAGGGTTTGGAGAGACCCAGTACTTC	CSGERLTGFGETQYF
.	17	TRBV5-5	TRBJ1-2	.	TGTGCCAGCAGCCGACACCACATCCCGCTAACTATATATGGCTACACCTTC	CASSRHHIPLTIYGYTF
.	17	TRBV3-1	TRBJ2-1	.	TGTGCCAGCAGCCAAGTAAGGCGTGGCACGATTTCCAATGAGCAGTTCTTC	CASSQVRRGTISNEQFF
TRBD1	14	TRBV3-1	TRBJ1-4	few	TGTGCCAGCAGCCAGGGACAGGGGGATGAAAAACTGTTTTTT	CASSQGQGDEKLFF
.	12	TRBV12-3/TRBV12-4	TRBJ1-2	few	TGTGCCAGCACCTGGGGGGGTGGCGGCTACACCTTC	CASTWGGGGYTF
TRBD1	18	TRBV6-1	TRBJ1-2	.	TGTGCCAGCAGTCCCGCCGGGACAGGTCCTACTACATTCTATGGCTACACCTTC	CASSPAGTGPTTFYGYTF
.	15	TRBV3-1	TRBJ2-7	.	TGTGCCAGCAGCCAAGGTGGCGGGATGGGTCCCGAGCAGTACTTC	CASSQGGGMGPEQYF
TRBD2	15	TRBV5-1	TRBJ2-5	.	TGCGCCAGCAGCATCTTTGAAGCGGGACAAGAGACCCAGTACTTC	CASSIFEAGQETQYF
TRBD2	17	TRBV5-1	TRBJ2-3	few	TGCGCCAGCAGCTTGAGTGGGCGTAGCGGGGAGGCAGATACGCAGTATTTT	CASSLSGRSGEADTQYF
.	14	TRBV20-1	TRBJ2-1	few	TGCAGTGCTCTCTATCTCCGACGGGCCAATGAGCAGTTCTTC	CSALYLRRANEQFF
TRBD2	16	TRBV14	TRBJ2-2	.	TGTGCCAGCAGCCCAAACACGGGACTAACACAGCGGGAGCTGTTTTTT	CASSPNTGLTQRELFF
.	13	TRBV12-3/TRBV12-4	TRBJ2-1	.	TGTGCCAGCAGTTCCGTCCCTAGAGGTTGGCAGTTCTTC	CASSSVPRGWQFF
.	15	TRBV6-5	TRBJ2-4	few	TGTGCCAGCAGTTATAAGGGATTAGCCAAAAACATTCAGTACTTC	CASSYKGLAKNIQYF
.	13	TRBV5-1	TRBJ1-1	few	TGCGCCACGTCGTGGGGGGTGAACACTGAAGCTTTCTTT	CATSWGVNTEAFF
.	16	TRBV9	TRBJ2-5	few	TGTGCCAGCAGCGTAGCTACTAGCAGCTCCCAAGAGACCCAGTACTTC	CASSVATSSSQETQYF
.	15	TRBV27	TRBJ2-3	.	TGTGCCAGCAGTTTACTGGGGGCGGGCGCAGATACGCAGTATTTT	CASSLLGAGADTQYF
.	14	TRBV6-1	TRBJ2-1	many	TGTGCCAGCAGGACCGGGTCCTCCTACAATGAGCAGTTCTTC	CASRTGSSYNEQFF